A single sample gave rise to the 31 T cell receptor beta chains below, sequenced in a study of response to subunit inactivated influenza vaccine. MiXCR, run by TCRdb on the RT-PCR reads, gives a single entry per CDR3 protein. The table has 400,000 to 650,000 distinct CDR3 sequences, 6.5% to 8% seen once. The starting material was PBMCs from blood, obtained less than 30 months after vaccination. The receptors come from a man in his fifties or sixties who received an inactivated influenza vaccine.

The chain employs TRBV28 and TRBJ2-3, with 15 positions matching TRBD2. The CDR3 consists of 21 residues. Germline values: CDR1 MDHEN, CDR2 SYDVKM. V lost 5 bases to trimming and J lost 0 bases; unmatched junction nucleotides: 15. The CDR3 DNA reads TGTGCCAGCAGTCCCCCCCTGGGACTAGCGGGAGGACTAACTAGCACAGATACGCAGTATTTT. Protein product: CASSPPLGLAGGLTSTDTQYF.

The chain couples TRBV2 to TRBJ2-5; possibly TRBD1 for D (5 bases). CDR1 and CDR2 (germline): SNHLY, FYNNEI. Trimming shortened V by 2 bases and J by 5 bases, and 36 bases separated the two germline ends. The CDR3 totals 22 residues. The CDR3 sequence is CASSELRPGETAQDRKRETQYF. In DNA form, the CDR3 reads TGTGCCAGCAGTGAACTGAGGCCCGGTGAGACAGCCCAAGATCGAAAGAGGGAGACCCAGTACTTC. The variable domain in full, completed from reference TRBV2 and TRBJ2-5, reads EPEVTQTPSHQVTQMGQEVILRCVPISNHLYFYWYRQILGQKVEFLVSFYNNEISEKSEIFDDQFSVERPDGSNFTLKIRSTKLEDSAMYFCASSELRPGETAQDRKRETQYFGPGTRLLVL.

The CDR3 coding sequence is TGTGCCATCAGTGCCAATCCAACAGGGAGGTCGTCACCCCTCCACTTT. The encoded protein is CAISANPTGRSSPLHF. The rearrangement uses TRBV10-3 and TRBJ1-6; D is perhaps TRBD1 (6 bases). From germline, CDR1 is ENHRY and CDR2 SYGVKD. CDR3 length equals 16 residues. The V gene lost 4 bases and the J gene lost 10 bases, with 20 bases spanning the gap.

This clonotype has only a few counts. The chain couples TRBV6-2 or TRBV6-3 to TRBJ2-1, with TRBD2 as a possible D gene (7 bases). V dropped 1 base and J dropped 8 bases, with 12 bases sitting between them. The germline CDR1 and CDR2 sequences are MNHEY and SVGEGT. The CDR3 is 14 amino acids. As DNA, the CDR3 is TGTGCCAGCAGTTACTACGGGGGGCCCTATGAGCAGTTCTTC. Translating gives CASSYYGGPYEQFF.

This clonotype was seen many times. CDR3 protein: CSARETENYGYTF. The CDR3 region has the DNA TGCAGTGCTAGGGAGACCGAAAACTATGGCTACACCTTC. J is TRBJ1-2 and V is TRBV20-1, with D uncertain. Looked up from germline, CDR1 is DFQATT and CDR2 is SNEGSKA (reference sequence). Trimming pared 3 bases from V and 2 bases from J, leaving 10 bases between. This CDR3 is 13 amino acids long.

This clonotype has a handful of counts. The gene calls are TRBV4-3 and TRBJ1-2; TRBD1 matches 7 bases. The CDR3 has 17 amino acids. Germline CDR1 LGHNA, CDR2 YSLEER. Trimming took 0 bases from V and 1 from J; bases not matched to a gene: 8. CDR3 amino acids: CASSQDRRTGINYGYTF. DNA of the CDR3: TGCGCCAGCAGCCAAGATAGGCGGACAGGAATTAACTATGGCTACACCTTC.

This clonotype was detected many times. The chain links TRBV12-3 or TRBV12-4 to TRBJ2-2; unclear D gene. The CDR3 sequence is 13 residues long. Trimming shortened V by 6 bases and J by 2 bases, and 7 bases separated the two germline ends. CDR3 sequence (DNA): TGTGCCAGCAGCCGGTCTAACACCGGGGAGCTGTTTTTT. Amino acid sequence: CASSRSNTGELFF.

This clonotype was found many times. This rearrangement joins TRBV12-3 or TRBV12-4 to TRBJ1-5, with D possibly being TRBD1 (6 bases). V lost 7 bases, J lost 0 bases, and 13 bases lay in between. This CDR3 contains 15 residues. In DNA form, the CDR3 reads TGTGCCAGCACGGACAGTTTCGATAGCAATCAGCCCCAGCATTTT. Amino acid sequence: CASTDSFDSNQPQHF.

The V gene is TRBV28, the J gene TRBJ1-5, with a tentative D call TRBD1 (6 bases). V was shortened by 3 bases and J by 7 bases, with 16 bases between the two germline ends. This CDR3 is 15 amino acids long. Looked up from germline, CDR1 is MDHEN and CDR2 is SYDVKM. The CDR3 nucleotides are TGTGCCAGCAGTTTCCCCGGGGGCAACGGCCAGCCCCAGCATTTT. Translated, it gives CASSFPGGNGQPQHF.

The table lists this clonotype with a few counts. The CDR3 DNA is TGCAGTGCTAGTATGGCAGGGGTATCTGGCGAGCAGTACTTC. Translation: CSASMAGVSGEQYF. The chain joins TRBV20-1 to TRBJ2-7; the D gene is possibly TRBD1 (6 bases). This CDR3 is built from 14 residues. CDR1 DFQATT and CDR2 SNEGSKA come from the germline V gene (reference sequence). Trimming stripped 3 bases from V and 6 bases from J, with 18 bases between.

This rearrangement joins TRBV12-3 or TRBV12-4 to TRBJ2-1; 7 bases fit TRBD2. J gave up 13 bases and V 5 bases, and 8 bases lay outside the gene matches. CDR3 length: 12 amino acids. CDR3 residues: CASSGPGLIQFF. CDR3 coding DNA: TGTGCCAGCAGTGGACCGGGACTAATTCAGTTCTTC.

This clonotype was seen a handful of times. The chain joins TRBV15 to TRBJ2-3; possible D gene TRBD2, 6 bases. In germline, CDR1 is LNHNV, CDR2 YYDKDF (reference sequence). V lost 6 bases and J lost 5, with 12 bases in between. The length of the CDR3 is 13 residues. In DNA, the CDR3 is TGTGCCACCAGGGGGATAGCGGTAGATACGCAGTATTTT. This encodes CATRGIAVDTQYF.

This clonotype appeared many times. The V call is TRBV12-3 or TRBV12-4, the J call TRBJ1-6; possible D gene TRBD1, 6 bases. Trimming stripped 6 bases from V and 7 bases from J, with 10 bases between. This CDR3 has 13 amino acids. The CDR3, as DNA: TGTGCCAGCAGCCTGACAGGCAATTCACCCCTCCACTTT. Translated: CASSLTGNSPLHF.

The chain carries TRBV6-5 and TRBJ1-3; D may be TRBD1 (5 bases). Germline-derived CDR1 and CDR2 are MNHEY and SVGAGI. This CDR3 has 14 amino acids. The V end lost 2 bases, the J end lost 1 base, and 6 bases lay between the germline ends. The CDR3 DNA follows: TGTGCCAGCAGTTACGGGACTTCTGGAAACACCATATATTTT. It yields the protein CASSYGTSGNTIYF.

This clonotype was counted between two and nine times. J is TRBJ2-7 and V is TRBV25-1; TRBD1 aligns across 7 bases. The germline CDR1 and CDR2 sequences are MGHDK and SYGVNS. The CDR3 spans 17 residues. J was trimmed by 1 base and V by 3 bases; bases with no gene match: 12. The CDR3 is CASSDTTGTASSYEQYF. In nucleotides, the CDR3 is TGTGCCAGCAGTGACACTACCGGGACAGCTAGTTCCTACGAGCAGTACTTC.

With regard to this clonotype: This clone may be a read error of a much larger clone one base away. The chain couples TRBV20-1 to TRBJ2-5, with D perhaps TRBD1 (5 bases). The CDR3 is made up of 12 amino acids. Germline V gives CDR1 DFQATT, CDR2 SNEGSKA (reference sequence). CDR3 loop: CSASPGQETQHF. CDR3 bases: TGCAGTGCTAGCCCAGGACAAGAGACCCAGCACTTC.

The rearrangement joins TRBV20-1 to TRBJ2-2, with 10 bases aligning to TRBD2. Germline CDR1 is DFQATT and CDR2 is SNEGSKA (reference sequence). Germline trimming cut 4 bases from V and 4 bases from J; bases unmatched to any gene: 6. The CDR3 has 15 amino acids. CDR3 bases: TGCAGTGCTACTAGGACTAGCGGTCTCACCGGGGAGCTGTTTTTT. Protein sequence: CSATRTSGLTGELFF.

This clonotype was observed a handful of times. The genes are TRBV7-2 and TRBJ2-1, with no clear D. This CDR3 is 13 amino acids long. Per germline, CDR1 SGHTA and CDR2 FQGNSA. V was clipped by 5 bases and J by 8 bases, with 13 bases between them. The CDR3 protein is CASSAPSGYEQFF. The DNA for the CDR3 is TGTGCCAGCAGCGCCCCCTCCGGGTATGAGCAGTTCTTC.

The J gene is TRBJ1-1, the V gene TRBV9; no definite D call. Per germline, CDR1 SGDLS and CDR2 YYNGEE. CDR3 length equals 13 residues. The ends were cut back, 0 bases at V and 0 bases at J, with 3 bases in the middle. CDR3 DNA: TGTGCCAGCAGCGTAGTGGTGAACACTGAAGCTTTCTTT. Translating it yields CASSVVVNTEAFF.

This clonotype was observed many times. The chain employs TRBV7-8 and TRBJ2-2; maybe TRBD1 (5 bases). Between the trimmed V and J ends, which lost 3 bases and 0 bases, there was a span of 14 bases. CDR3 length: 17 residues. Germline V CDR1 and CDR2: SGHVS, FQNEAQ. This CDR3 is CASSLDIVSSNTGELFF. The CDR3 DNA reads as TGTGCCAGCAGCTTGGACATCGTATCCTCGAACACCGGGGAGCTGTTTTTT.

This clonotype has just a few counts. The V and J genes are TRBV7-9 and TRBJ2-3; 7 nucleotides line up with TRBD2. Per the germline V gene, CDR1 is SEHNR and CDR2 is FQNEAQ (reference sequence). The CDR3 has 13 amino acids. Germline trimming cut 10 bases from V and 1 base from J; bases unmatched to any gene: 5. CDR3 residues: CATTLARTDTQYF. DNA of the CDR3: TGTGCCACCACACTAGCGCGCACAGATACGCAGTATTTT.

This chain joins TRBV9 and TRBJ1-1; tentatively, D is TRBD1 (6 bases). The CDR3 totals 14 residues. From germline, CDR1 is SGDLS and CDR2 YYNGEE. With 0 bases removed from V and 6 bases from J, the gap between germline ends came to 12 bases. The CDR3 reads CASSVGTVRAEAFF. For the CDR3, the DNA is TGTGCCAGCAGCGTAGGGACAGTACGGGCTGAAGCTTTCTTT.

This clonotype was seen a handful of times. The chain combines TRBV4-2 with TRBJ2-1; D gene ambiguous. CDR1 LGHNA and CDR2 YNFKEQ come from the germline V gene. The V and J ends lost 0 bases and 5 bases respectively, with 11 bases between them. CDR3 length: 15 amino acids. As DNA, the CDR3 is TGTGCCAGCAGCCAAGATACGACCCGGAACAATGAGCAGTTCTTC. It encodes CASSQDTTRNNEQFF.

This clonotype has just a few counts. The chain recombines TRBV12-3 or TRBV12-4 with TRBJ1-6; 10 positions agree with TRBD1. CDR3 size: 14 residues. V was clipped by 4 bases and J by 6 bases; unmatched bases: 0. This CDR3 is CASSWTGGNSPLHF. CDR3 in DNA: TGTGCCAGCAGTTGGACAGGGGGTAATTCACCCCTCCACTTT.

V and J are TRBV20-1 and TRBJ2-7; possibly TRBD1 or TRBD2 for D (5 bases each). CDR1 DFQATT and CDR2 SNEGSKA come from the germline V gene (reference sequence). The CDR3 is made up of 14 amino acids. V was trimmed by 5 bases and J by 6 bases, leaving 20 bases between them. The CDR3 protein is CSASWSGRTLEQYF. The CDR3, as DNA: TGCAGTGCTTCGTGGTCGGGACGAACTCTCGAGCAGTACTTC.

In its sample, this clonotype was seen many times. The chain recombines TRBV27 with TRBJ1-5, with 8 positions matching TRBD1. Trimming removed 5 bases from V and 3 bases from J; junction bases left unmatched: 6. Germline V CDR1 and CDR2: MNHEY, SMNVEV (reference sequence). This CDR3 contains 15 residues. CDR3 sequence (DNA): TGTGCCAGCAGTCCGCGGACAGGGACCAATCAGCCCCAGCATTTT. Protein product: CASSPRTGTNQPQHF.

V gene TRBV14 combines with J gene TRBJ2-3; a possible D gene is TRBD1 (5 bases). CDR1 SGHDN and CDR2 FVKESK come from the germline V gene. The CDR3 length is 17 residues. The germline V and J ends were trimmed by 6 bases and 1 base, with 20 bases remaining between them. The DNA for the CDR3 is TGTGCCAGCAGTCTACTCTCCAGGGCCAGCCGCACAGATACGCAGTATTTT. Its protein is CASSLLSRASRTDTQYF.

In its sample, this clonotype was seen many times. Written as DNA, the CDR3 is TGTGCCAGCAGAAAACCAAGACAGGGGATGGGATCTACCGGGGAGCTGTTTTTT. Residues: CASRKPRQGMGSTGELFF. The chain uses TRBV11-1 and TRBJ2-2; 8 positions match TRBD1. CDR3 length: 18 amino acids. The junction had 17 bases not matched to a gene; V was cut back by 6 bases and J by 5 bases. Germline CDR1 reads SGHAT; CDR2 reads FQDESV (reference sequence). Combining the CDR3 with reference TRBV11-1 and TRBJ2-2 gives the whole variable domain EAEVAQSPRYKITEKSQAVAFWCDPISGHATLYWYRQILGQGPELLVQFQDESVVDDSQLPKDRFSAERLKGVDSTLKIQPAELGDSAMYLCASRKPRQGMGSTGELFFGEGSRLTVL.

This clonotype was counted many times. At one end, the junction sequence differs from germline, possibly due to a read error. The chain recombines TRBV5-1 with TRBJ2-5, with unresolved D. This CDR3 contains 11 residues. CDR1 and CDR2 (germline): SGHRS, YFSETQ. Written as DNA, the CDR3 is TGTGCCAGCAGCCCCGGGGAGACCCAGTACTTC. Protein product: CASSPGETQYF.

This clonotype occurred many times. The chain links TRBV20-1 to TRBJ1-1, with D unclear. There are 11 residues in the CDR3. V was trimmed by 1 base and J by 5 bases, leaving 5 bases between them. CDR1 DFQATT and CDR2 SNEGSKA come from the germline V gene (reference sequence). CDR3 sequence: CSARGATEAFF. The CDR3 coding sequence is TGCAGTGCTAGAGGAGCGACTGAAGCTTTCTTT.

This chain uses TRBV7-2 with TRBJ2-3; D not resolved. The CDR3 consists of 15 residues. Germline CDR1 reads SGHTA; CDR2 reads FQGNSA. The V gene lost 5 bases and the J gene lost 2 bases, with 14 bases spanning the gap. CDR3 in DNA: TGTGCCAGCAGCCAATCAGCTTCCTACACAGATACGCAGTATTTT. Its protein is CASSQSASYTDTQYF.